The clone carrying this T cell receptor beta chain was seen a handful of times. What it binds is unknown. The CDR3 has 15 amino acids. V dropped 1 base and J dropped 2 bases, with 9 bases sitting between them. Germline V gene sequence: CDR1 SGHRS, CDR2 YFSETQ. Researchers ran the PCR with 60 Vbeta and 13 Jbeta primers. Sequencing used immunoSEQ multiplex PCR; TCRdb keeps in-frame clones, though not all of them. The sample carries roughly 180,000 clones, approximately 9.5% recorded once. The sample is drawn from a study of cytomegalovirus exposure and HLA in healthy donors. Study conclusions and caveats: Rare TCR sequences predominated, though certain public TCRs were found in many donors. Per a prior analysis, the majority of TCR beta V segments were productive roughly 90% or roughly 30% of the time. Fewer N-insertions than the approximately 700-donor mean were reportedly shown by an Asian-associated ancestry cluster in a later analysis.

This clonotype originated in a woman aged 25 to 39 in good health and CMV-seropositive. The gene calls are TRBV5-1 and TRBJ2-2; D gene ambiguous. The sample consisted of PBMCs. For the CDR3, the DNA is TGCGCCAGCAGCTTGTGGGCCGGAAACACCGGGGAGCTGTTTTTT. Amino acids: CASSLWAGNTGELFF.